These 26 T cell receptor beta chains share one sample of origin, sequenced in a study of T cells in Graves' hyperthyroidism and ophthalmopathy. RNA transcripts yielded amplified TCR beta CDR3 regions. The study used the HTBI primer set for a first-round RT-PCR of the TCR CDR3. A single record per CDR3 protein comes from TCRdb applying MiXCR to the multiplex PCR reads. The sample has 500,000 to 650,000 distinct CDR3 sequences, approximately 17% seen once. Sequencing was done on a sample of blood. All receptors come from a woman between 18 and 29 years old with Graves' ophthalmopathy.

In its sample, this clonotype was seen many times. The V and J genes are TRBV27 and TRBJ2-3; tentatively, D is TRBD2 (5 bases). CDR3 length: 14 amino acids. Per the germline V gene, CDR1 is MNHEY and CDR2 is SMNVEV (reference sequence). Trimming cost V 4 bases and J 8 bases, with 16 bases left between them. The CDR3 protein is CASSSTFPGGTQYF. In DNA form, the CDR3 reads TGTGCCAGCAGTTCTACCTTCCCAGGAGGTACGCAGTATTTT.

The V and J genes are TRBV28 and TRBJ2-6; maybe TRBD2 (5 bases). Trimming removed 4 bases from V and 2 bases from J, with 18 bases in between. CDR3 length equals 18 residues. Looked up from germline, CDR1 is MDHEN and CDR2 is SYDVKM. The CDR3 protein is CASSSPPRKGAGANVLTF. CDR3 coding DNA: TGTGCCAGCAGTTCCCCCCCCAGGAAGGGAGCTGGGGCCAACGTCCTGACTTTC.

This clonotype was counted between two and nine times. The V call is TRBV5-8, the J call TRBJ2-7; 9 bases map to TRBD2. V lost 1 base, J lost 4 bases, and 6 bases stayed unmatched. CDR3 size: 15 residues. Germline V gene lookup returns CDR1 SGHTS and CDR2 YDEGEE. Written as DNA, the CDR3 is TGTGCCAGCAGCTTGTCAGGACTAGCGACTTACGAGCAGTACTTC. Translating it yields CASSLSGLATYEQYF.

This clonotype was seen only a few times. The chain employs TRBV9 and TRBJ2-2, with 7 bases fitting TRBD2. The CDR3 contains 15 residues. From germline, CDR1 is SGDLS and CDR2 YYNGEE. J gave up 5 bases and V 1 base, and 5 bases lay outside the gene matches. The CDR3, as DNA: TGTGCCAGCAGCGTAACTAGCGAGGGAACCGGGGAGCTGTTTTTT. It translates to CASSVTSEGTGELFF. Variable domain in full (rest from reference TRBV9 and TRBJ2-2): DSGVTQTPKHLITATGQRVTLRCSPRSGDLSVYWYQQSLDQGLQFLIQYYNGEERAKGNILERFSAQQFPDLHSELNLSSLELGDSALYFCASSVTSEGTGELFFGEGSRLTVL.

This clonotype was observed at least ten times. The chain employs TRBV28 and TRBJ2-3; D is unresolved. Germline V lookup: CDR1 MDHEN, CDR2 SYDVKM. This CDR3 is 13 amino acids long. The V end lost 10 bases, the J end lost 6 bases, and 17 bases lay between the germline ends. The CDR3 region is CATSRLYTDTQYF. The CDR3, as DNA: TGTGCCACCTCCCGCCTCTACACGGATACGCAGTATTTT.

This clonotype has only a few counts. The J gene is TRBJ2-1, the V gene TRBV4-3, with 8 bases that match TRBD2. Germline assignment: CDR1 LGHNA and CDR2 YSLEER. With 0 bases clipped from V and 4 bases from J, the junction kept 5 bases outside the gene matches. The CDR3 totals 16 residues. For the CDR3, the DNA is TGCGCCAGCAGCCAAGATTTCACTAGCGGATACAATGAGCAGTTCTTC. Translating it yields CASSQDFTSGYNEQFF.

This clonotype was counted only a few times. The genes are TRBV6-6 and TRBJ2-1; 7 nucleotides agree with TRBD2. The CDR3 extends over 15 amino acids. With 0 bases clipped from V and 9 bases from J, the junction kept 8 bases outside the gene matches. Germline V gives CDR1 MNHNY, CDR2 SVGAGI (reference sequence). The CDR3 bases are TGTGCCAGCAGTTACTCGAGGGAGGGGCAGGCTGAGCAGTTCTTC. It is translated as CASSYSREGQAEQFF.

This clonotype was seen many times. The rearrangement links TRBV2 to TRBJ2-7, with 7 bases matching TRBD1. J gave up 0 bases and V 4 bases, and 3 bases lay outside the gene matches. The length of the CDR3 is 14 residues. Germline CDR1 and CDR2: SNHLY and FYNNEI. CDR3: CASSARTGSYEQYF. CDR3 coding DNA: TGTGCCAGCAGTGCCCGGACAGGCTCCTACGAGCAGTACTTC.

The sample holds many counts of this clonotype. The V gene is TRBV18, the J gene TRBJ1-1; D remains unclear. V shed 2 bases and J shed 3 bases, with 4 bases lying between them. This CDR3 spans 12 amino acids. The V gene's germline CDR1 is KGHSH and CDR2 LQKENI. CDR3 bases: TGTGCCAGCTCACCAGGGGACACTGAAGCTTTCTTT. As protein: CASSPGDTEAFF. The complete variable domain, with remaining parts taken from reference TRBV18 and TRBJ1-1, reads NAGVMQNPRHLVRRRGQEARLRCSPMKGHSHVYWYRQLPEEGLKFMVYLQKENIIDESGMPKERFSAEFPKEGPSILRIQQVVRGDSAAYFCASSPGDTEAFFGQGTRLTVV.

This clonotype was seen a few times. This chain links TRBV3-1 with TRBJ2-1, with a tentative D call TRBD2 (5 bases). The V gene lost 0 bases and the J gene lost 12 bases, with 9 bases spanning the gap. Germline V lookup: CDR1 LGHDT, CDR2 YNNKEL (reference sequence). CDR3 length: 12 amino acids. CDR3 sequence: CASSQEGAGQFF. CDR3 bases: TGTGCCAGCAGCCAAGAGGGAGCTGGGCAGTTCTTC.

This clonotype was seen repeatedly, ten times or more. The chain links TRBV13 to TRBJ1-3; 7 nucleotides align to TRBD1. V gave up 5 bases and J gave up 6 bases; unmatched junction bases: 7. The germline gives CDR1 PRHDT, CDR2 FYEKMQ (reference sequence). The CDR3 spans 14 residues. Written as DNA, the CDR3 is TGTGCCAGCAGCGGACAGGAAAGGGTAAACACCATATATTTT. Protein: CASSGQERVNTIYF.

This clonotype was observed many times. The rearrangement joins TRBV30 to TRBJ1-1, with a weak D call TRBD1 (5 bases). Germline V gives CDR1 GTSNPN, CDR2 SVGIG (reference sequence). The V and J ends lost 4 bases and 4 bases respectively, with 13 bases between them. This CDR3 is 13 amino acids long. The CDR3 loop is CAWTGRGSTEAFF. DNA for the CDR3: TGTGCCTGGACAGGGAGAGGGAGCACTGAAGCTTTCTTT.

This clonotype was observed at least ten times. The chain employs TRBV6-7 and TRBJ2-1; 10 bases line up with TRBD2. TRBV6-7 is an ORF for which the function is uncertain. CDR3 size: 15 residues. V lost 4 bases to trimming and J lost 3 bases; unmatched junction nucleotides: 3. The CDR3 here is CASSCGLADYNEQFF. As DNA, the CDR3 is TGTGCCAGCAGTTGCGGACTAGCGGACTACAATGAGCAGTTCTTC.

This clonotype was counted ten times or more. The genes are TRBV6-2 or TRBV6-3 and TRBJ2-1, with 10 bases matching TRBD2. The CDR3 is made up of 14 amino acids. Germline CDR1 is MNHEY and CDR2 is SVGEGT. The V gene end was trimmed by 5 bases and the J gene end by 5 bases; junction bases not matched to a gene: 3. The CDR3 sequence is CASSLAGVHNEQFF. The CDR3 bases are TGTGCCAGCAGTCTAGCGGGGGTACACAATGAGCAGTTCTTC.

This clonotype was picked up many times. Written as DNA, the CDR3 is TGTGCCAGCAGTTTCGGAGGGGCCACTGAAGCTTTCTTT. It codes for CASSFGGATEAFF. The chain is built from TRBV5-5 and TRBJ1-1, with a tentative D call TRBD1 (5 bases). V shed 5 bases and J shed 4 bases, with 12 bases lying between them. CDR1 is SGHKS, CDR2 YYEKEE, per germline (reference sequence). This CDR3 is built from 13 residues.

The rearrangement uses TRBV15 and TRBJ2-3; D is unresolved. Trimming stripped 0 bases from V and 0 bases from J, with 13 bases between. This CDR3 spans 17 amino acids. Germline CDR1 reads LNHNV; CDR2 reads YYDKDF (reference sequence). CDR3 nucleotide sequence: TGTGCCACCAGCAGAGATCATATGAAATCTAGCACAGATACGCAGTATTTT. Protein product: CATSRDHMKSSTDTQYF. Full variable domain (remainder filled in from reference TRBV15 and TRBJ2-3): DAMVIQNPRYQVTQFGKPVTLSCSQTLNHNVMYWYQQKSSQAPKLLFHYYDKDFNNEADTPDNFQSRRPNTSFCFLDIRSPGLGDTAMYLCATSRDHMKSSTDTQYFGPGTRLTVL.

This clonotype was observed at least ten times. V usage is TRBV20-1 and J usage is TRBJ1-2, with a weak D call TRBD1 (6 bases). There are 13 residues in the CDR3. The V end lost 8 bases, the J end lost 4 bases, and 17 bases lay between the germline ends. Germline CDR1 and CDR2: DFQATT and SNEGSKA (reference sequence). The DNA of the CDR3 is TGCAGTCCCGGGACACAAGAACCCTATGGCTACACCTTC. Encoded protein: CSPGTQEPYGYTF.

This clonotype has more than one count but fewer than ten. The chain joins TRBV30 to TRBJ1-1, with unresolved D. Trimming took off 3 bases at V and 0 bases at J, with 5 bases between the two ends. The CDR3 is 12 amino acids. Looked up from germline, CDR1 is GTSNPN and CDR2 is SVGIG (reference sequence). DNA for the CDR3: TGTGCCTGGAGGGGTATGAACACTGAAGCTTTCTTT. Translation: CAWRGMNTEAFF.

This clonotype was picked up a small number of times. The chain employs TRBV4-2 and TRBJ1-1; D call uncertain. Trimming removed 1 base from V and 6 bases from J, with 21 bases in between. From germline, CDR1 is LGHNA and CDR2 YNFKEQ. The CDR3 has 17 residues. The CDR3 DNA follows: TGTGCCAGCAGCCAAGGCCCTGGGGAAGGGTTCGGGGCTGAAGCTTTCTTT. It yields the protein CASSQGPGEGFGAEAFF.

This clonotype was counted at least ten times. The V and J genes are TRBV28 and TRBJ2-1; 9 bases match TRBD2. J lost 0 bases, V lost 3 bases, and 3 bases had no gene match. Germline-derived CDR1 and CDR2 are MDHEN and SYDVKM. This CDR3 has 16 residues. The CDR3 region is CASSFRREGSYNEQFF. The CDR3 DNA sequence: TGTGCCAGCAGTTTCCGGCGGGAGGGCTCCTACAATGAGCAGTTCTTC.

This clonotype was seen a few times. This sequence joins TRBV19 and TRBJ1-1; perhaps TRBD1 as D (6 bases). The CDR3 is made up of 15 amino acids. The germline gives CDR1 LNHDA, CDR2 SQIVND (reference sequence). Trimming removed 1 base from V and 3 bases from J, with 12 bases in between. The CDR3 bases are TGTGCCAGTAGTATAGGGGGGCTGGCGGACACTGAAGCTTTCTTT. Protein sequence: CASSIGGLADTEAFF.

The rearrangement links TRBV28 to TRBJ1-2, with 9 nucleotides matching TRBD1. The junction had 12 bases not matched to a gene; V was cut back by 3 bases and J by 1 base. The CDR3 consists of 18 residues. From germline, CDR1 is MDHEN and CDR2 SYDVKM. CDR3 region: CASSLIGWTGANNYGYTF. CDR3 bases: TGTGCCAGCAGTTTGATTGGGTGGACAGGGGCAAATAACTATGGCTACACCTTC.

In regard to this clonotype: A read error may be the cause here, since a much bigger clone is one base away. The rearrangement links TRBV28 to TRBJ2-6, with a weak D call TRBD2 (6 bases). V was clipped by 5 bases and J by 1 base, with 9 bases between them. The length of the CDR3 is 15 residues. The V gene's germline CDR1 is MDHEN and CDR2 SYDVKM. CDR3 amino acids: CASSEGRSGANVLTF. The CDR3 DNA is TGTGCCAGCAGTGAAGGGAGGTCTGGGGCCAACGTCCTGACTTTC.

This clonotype was detected only a few times. This rearrangement joins TRBV14 to TRBJ2-7; possibly TRBD2 for D (6 bases). Trimming cost V 5 bases and J 7 bases, with 18 bases left between them. The CDR3 runs 14 residues. CDR1 SGHDN and CDR2 FVKESK come from the germline V gene. The CDR3 protein is CASSFRLEKGEQYF. CDR3 sequence (DNA): TGTGCCAGCAGCTTCAGACTAGAGAAGGGTGAGCAGTACTTC.

At least ten counts were recorded for this clonotype. The chain is built from TRBV20-1 and TRBJ2-7; 8 positions match TRBD1. The CDR3 extends over 14 amino acids. Germline lookup yields CDR1 DFQATT and CDR2 SNEGSKA (reference sequence). The trim removed 6 bases at V and 2 bases at J, leaving 9 bases unmatched. The DNA for the CDR3 is TGCAGTGCCAAGGGGACAGGCAATACCTACGAGCAGTACTTC. It is translated as CSAKGTGNTYEQYF.

This clonotype was observed at least ten times. V gene TRBV6-2 or TRBV6-3 combines with J gene TRBJ1-1; D is unresolved. CDR1 MNHEY and CDR2 SVGEGT come from the germline V gene. This CDR3 is built from 12 residues. V lost 5 bases and J 7 bases, leaving 11 bases between the germline ends. The DNA of the CDR3 is TGTGCCAGCAGTCCCGTTCGGGGTGAAGCTTTCTTT. It specifies CASSPVRGEAFF.